A selection of T cell receptor beta chains follows, all from one sample in a study of T-cell memory formation after mild COVID-19. TCRdb recomputed calls from the 5' RACE reads with MiXCR, one row per CDR3 protein. The repertoire includes hundreds of thousands of distinct CDR3 sequences, about 20% of them detected once, and around 9.2% sits in the top ten. Material: PBMCs or a T cell subset sorted from them (not recorded which). These receptor sequences come from an adult woman who had mild COVID-19 (a few samples of this study predate the infection). Cell type and time point are not known. CDR3s include the opening cysteine and the closing phenylalanine or tryptophan. The order of the fields is clone size, D gene, J gene, CDR3 length, V gene, CDR3 DNA, CDR3 protein. The D gene is left open where the match is weak. A clone size is listed for some rows: how often the clone was seen (once, few, many), or a class if it is expanded.

few,TRBD1,TRBJ1-5,15,TRBV19,TGTGCCAGTAGTCCCCCCGGGACAGGGGATCAGCCCCAGCATTTT,CASSPPGTGDQPQHF
few,-,TRBJ1-1,15,TRBV11-3,TGTGCCAGCATGCTTATAGAGGGGACGAACACTGAAGCTTTCTTT,CASMLIEGTNTEAFF
-,-,TRBJ1-4,14,TRBV4-3,TGCGCCAGCAGCCGAAGAAGGGGTGACGAAAAACTGTTTTTT,CASSRRRGDEKLFF
few,TRBD1,TRBJ1-1,14,TRBV9,TGTGCCAGCAACGTAGGGACAGGGGGCACTGAAGCTTTCTTT,CASNVGTGGTEAFF
-,-,TRBJ1-5,16,TRBV6-6,TGTGCCAGCAGTTACTCCGAAGTCTTTAGCAATCAGCCCCAGCATTTT,CASSYSEVFSNQPQHF
-,-,TRBJ1-2,13,TRBV19,TGTGCCACTGAGGACAGTCGGGTCGATGGCTACACCTTC,CATEDSRVDGYTF
few,TRBD2,TRBJ2-3,14,TRBV2,TGTGCCAGCACGTACGGCGGGGGGAGGAATACGCAGTATTTT,CASTYGGGRNTQYF
few,-,TRBJ1-1,16,TRBV6-1,TGTGCCAGCAGTGATCCGGGCTCCCCCAGAGGAACTGAAGCTTTCTTT,CASSDPGSPRGTEAFF
few,-,TRBJ2-5,15,TRBV6-5,TGTGCCAGCAGTTACTCGACCAGGGCCCTAGGGACCCAGTACTTC,CASSYSTRALGTQYF
-,-,TRBJ1-5,13,TRBV20-1,TGCAGTGCTTCAGGGTTGCGCAATCAGCCCCAGCATTTT,CSASGLRNQPQHF
few,-,TRBJ2-7,13,TRBV20-1,TGCAGTGCTAGATCTAGAAGTGTATCCGAGCAGTACTTC,CSARSRSVSEQYF
-,-,TRBJ1-1,15,TRBV6-5,TGTGCCAGCAGTTACTTCGGACGGCAGAACACTGAAGCTTTCTTT,CASSYFGRQNTEAFF
few,TRBD2,TRBJ2-7,15,TRBV3-1,TGTGCCAGCAGCCGGACTAGCGGGGGATTTTACGAGCAGTACTTC,CASSRTSGGFYEQYF
-,TRBD1,TRBJ2-3,15,TRBV6-4,TGTGCCAGCAGTGAAGGTCAGGGGGATACAGATACGCAGTATTTT,CASSEGQGDTDTQYF
many,-,TRBJ1-1,15,TRBV6-6,TGTGCCAGCACCTATTCATTATCCCGGGACACTGAAGCTTTCTTT,CASTYSLSRDTEAFF
-,-,TRBJ1-4,12,TRBV5-1,TGCGCCAGTAAAGATACAGGGGAAAAACTGTTTTTT,CASKDTGEKLFF
-,-,TRBJ2-1,13,TRBV5-6,TGTGCCAGCAGCTCCGGGATTAGGGGTGAGCAGTTCTTC,CASSSGIRGEQFF
few,TRBD1,TRBJ2-3,17,TRBV7-3,TGTGCCAGCAGCTTAACAGGGGCGGCAGGGGGCTCGGATACGCAGTATTTT,CASSLTGAAGGSDTQYF
-,-,TRBJ2-3,16,TRBV19,TGTGCCAGTACCCCACTGAGGGGGGGCCAGACAGATACGCAGTATTTT,CASTPLRGGQTDTQYF
few,-,TRBJ2-5,14,TRBV5-1,TGCGCCAGCAGCTCACAGACAGTAGTTGAGACCCAGTACTTC,CASSSQTVVETQYF
-,-,TRBJ2-5,15,TRBV4-2,TGTGCCAGCAGCCAATCCCCCGGACTGGAAGAGACCCAGTACTTC,CASSQSPGLEETQYF
-,-,TRBJ1-2,14,TRBV12-3/TRBV12-4,TGTGCCAGCATTCGGGACCGAGCTAACTATGGCTACACCTTC,CASIRDRANYGYTF
few,TRBD2,TRBJ2-1,15,TRBV6-5,TGTGCCAGCAGACCCCGGACTAGCGGGACTTATGAGCAGTTCTTC,CASRPRTSGTYEQFF
-,TRBD2,TRBJ2-3,15,TRBV12-3/TRBV12-4,TGTGCCAGCACCCCTCGGGCGGGGAGGGCAGATACGCAGTATTTT,CASTPRAGRADTQYF
-,-,TRBJ1-4,16,TRBV7-6,TGTGCCAGCAGCTTCGGTCAGGGGTCTACTAATGAAAAACTGTTTTTT,CASSFGQGSTNEKLFF
few,-,TRBJ2-5,13,TRBV7-2,TGTGCCAGCAGCGAAGAGCAGGGAGAGACCCAGTACTTC,CASSEEQGETQYF
few,-,TRBJ2-7,12,TRBV29-1,TGCAGCGTTGTTGGGGGCGCGGGGGAGCAGTACTTC,CSVVGGAGEQYF
-,-,TRBJ2-2,14,TRBV29-1,TGCAGCGTTGGGCGGGTCGCGAACACCGGGGAGCTGTTTTTT,CSVGRVANTGELFF
few,-,TRBJ2-1,14,TRBV24-1,TGTGCCACCAGTGATCTGGACGGGTACAATGAGCAGTTCTTC,CATSDLDGYNEQFF
few,TRBD2,TRBJ2-3,15,TRBV27,TGTGCCACACGACTAGCGGGATCCCACACAGATACGCAGTATTTT,CATRLAGSHTDTQYF
few,-,TRBJ2-4,15,TRBV5-1,TGCGCCAGCAGCCCCATCGGAGGGGGCAGAAACATTCAGTACTTC,CASSPIGGGRNIQYF
-,-,TRBJ2-7,13,TRBV12-3/TRBV12-4,TGTGCCAGCGAGTGCCAAAGGACTATAAGGCAGTACTTC,CASECQRTIRQYF
few,-,TRBJ2-3,15,TRBV5-1,TGCGCCAGCAGCCCGGGGCTCGATCTCCCAGATACGCAGTATTTT,CASSPGLDLPDTQYF
-,-,TRBJ2-3,13,TRBV29-1,TGCAGCGTTTCACAGGAACCGGGGGATACGCAGTATTTT,CSVSQEPGDTQYF
few,-,TRBJ1-2,13,TRBV12-3/TRBV12-4,TGTGCCAGCAGCAACTACAGGCATTATGGCTACACCTTC,CASSNYRHYGYTF
-,-,TRBJ2-3,14,TRBV19,TGTGCCAGTACCCCCAGGGGGGGCACAGATACGCAGTATTTT,CASTPRGGTDTQYF
-,-,TRBJ1-5,14,TRBV11-2,TGTGCCAGCAGCTTAGATGGGGGGATTCAGCCCCAGCATTTT,CASSLDGGIQPQHF
-,TRBD2,TRBJ2-1,16,TRBV6-5,TGTGCCAGCAGTTACGGGAGCGGGGGGTCCTACAATGAGCAGTTCTTC,CASSYGSGGSYNEQFF
few,TRBD1,TRBJ2-1,12,TRBV24-1,TGTGCCACCAGGGACAGGGGTGCTGAGCAGTTCTTC,CATRDRGAEQFF
-,-,TRBJ1-3,18,TRBV4-1,TGCGCCAGCAGCCAAGTTTCGTCCGGGGACATCTCTGGAAACACCATATATTTT,CASSQVSSGDISGNTIYF
-,-,TRBJ2-1,14,TRBV11-3,TGTGCCAGCAGCTTAGATAGGATCCAGGGTGAGCAGTTCTTC,CASSLDRIQGEQFF
-,TRBD1,TRBJ1-6,20,TRBV6-5,TGTGCCAGCAGTTACTCGATTCTCGGGGACAGGGTGTCCTATAATTCACCCCTCCACTTT,CASSYSILGDRVSYNSPLHF
-,TRBD1,TRBJ2-2,16,TRBV7-9,TGTGCCAGCACCCCAGGGGGACAGCCGAACACCGGGGAGCTGTTTTTT,CASTPGGQPNTGELFF
-,-,TRBJ2-2,17,TRBV3-1,TGTGCCAGCAGCCAAGAAGGGCGGCCTACGAGCACCGGGGAGCTGTTTTTT,CASSQEGRPTSTGELFF
-,-,TRBJ2-6,16,TRBV6-6,TGTGCCAGCAGTGACCCTAACAGGGAGGGGGCCAACGTCCTGACTTTC,CASSDPNREGANVLTF
few,-,TRBJ1-5,14,TRBV30,TGTGCCTGGAATTTGGGGAGTAGCAATCAGCCCCAGCATTTT,CAWNLGSSNQPQHF
-,-,TRBJ1-1,14,TRBV19,TGTGCCAGTAGTACCCCAAACCGGAACACTGAAGCTTTCTTT,CASSTPNRNTEAFF
few,TRBD2,TRBJ2-2,16,TRBV6-2/TRBV6-3,TGTGCCAGCCGGACTAGCGGGAGGGCCGTGAACGGGGAGCTGTTTTTT,CASRTSGRAVNGELFF
-,-,TRBJ1-2,15,TRBV27,TGTGCCAGCAGTTCACCTAGACAGATCAACTATGGCTACACCTTC,CASSSPRQINYGYTF
many,-,TRBJ1-1,14,TRBV5-1,TGCGCCAGCAGTCCAAGAATAGCAGGCGGTGAAGCTTTCTTT,CASSPRIAGGEAFF
-,-,TRBJ2-1,15,TRBV7-6,TGTGCCAGCAGCTTACCGAGGGACTCCTACAATGAGCAGTTCTTC,CASSLPRDSYNEQFF
-,-,TRBJ1-1,15,TRBV9,TGTGCCAGCAGCGTAGTTGACTCGCTAAACACTGAAGCTTTCTTT,CASSVVDSLNTEAFF
few,TRBD2,TRBJ2-3,18,TRBV14,TGTGCCAGCAGCCAAGGACTGACTAGCGGGGGCTCCACAGATACGCAGTATTTT,CASSQGLTSGGSTDTQYF
-,TRBD2,TRBJ2-1,17,TRBV6-2/TRBV6-3,TGTGCCAGCAGTTCTCCTGGTGGGGGAGGGCCTCGAAATGAGCAGTTCTTC,CASSSPGGGGPRNEQFF
few,-,TRBJ1-4,12,TRBV29-1,TGCAGCGTTATGAAGGGGAGGGAAAAACTGTTTTTT,CSVMKGREKLFF
-,-,TRBJ2-6,15,TRBV29-1,TGCAGCGCTCTCCCTGCAGTGTCTGGGGCCAACGTCCTGACTTTC,CSALPAVSGANVLTF
-,-,TRBJ2-7,11,TRBV20-1,TGCAGTGCTAGTGAGGCGTACGAGCAGTACTTC,CSASEAYEQYF
-,-,TRBJ2-2,14,TRBV6-5,TGTGCCACCAGGGCCGGGTACCACACCGGGGAGCTGTTTTTT,CATRAGYHTGELFF
-,-,TRBJ2-7,14,TRBV20-1,TGCAGTGCTCTTGAGGGGGGGACCTCCTACGAGCAGTACTTC,CSALEGGTSYEQYF